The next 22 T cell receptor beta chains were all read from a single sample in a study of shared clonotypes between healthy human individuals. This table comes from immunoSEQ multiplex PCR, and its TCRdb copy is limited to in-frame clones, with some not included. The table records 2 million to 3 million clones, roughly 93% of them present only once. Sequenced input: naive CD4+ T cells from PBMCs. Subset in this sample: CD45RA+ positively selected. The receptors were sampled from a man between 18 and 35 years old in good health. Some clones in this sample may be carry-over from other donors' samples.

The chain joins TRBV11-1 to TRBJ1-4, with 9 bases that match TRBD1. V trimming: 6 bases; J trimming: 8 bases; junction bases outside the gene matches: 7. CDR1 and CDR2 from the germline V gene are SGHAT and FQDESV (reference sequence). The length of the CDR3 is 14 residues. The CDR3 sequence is CASSRDREDEKLFF. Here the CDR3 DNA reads TGTGCCAGCAGTCGGGACAGGGAGGACGAAAAACTGTTTTTT.

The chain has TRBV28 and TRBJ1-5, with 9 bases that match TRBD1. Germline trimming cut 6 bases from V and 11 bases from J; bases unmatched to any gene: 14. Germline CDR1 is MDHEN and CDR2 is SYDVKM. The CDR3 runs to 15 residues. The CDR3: CASRHPGQGPRAQHF. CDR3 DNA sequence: TGTGCCAGCAGACATCCGGGACAGGGACCAAGGGCCCAGCATTTT.

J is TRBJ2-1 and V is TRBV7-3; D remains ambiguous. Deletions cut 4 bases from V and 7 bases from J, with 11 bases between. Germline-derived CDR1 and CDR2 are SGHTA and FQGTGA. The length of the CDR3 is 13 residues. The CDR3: CASSYGSTNEQFF. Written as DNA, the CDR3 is TGTGCCAGCAGCTACGGGTCCACGAATGAGCAGTTCTTC.

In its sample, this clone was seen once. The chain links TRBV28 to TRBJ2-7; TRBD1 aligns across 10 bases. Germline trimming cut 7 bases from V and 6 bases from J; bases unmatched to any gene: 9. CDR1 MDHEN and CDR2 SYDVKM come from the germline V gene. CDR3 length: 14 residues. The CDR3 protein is CASNHRDRGGEQYF. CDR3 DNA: TGTGCCAGCAACCACCGGGACAGGGGAGGCGAGCAGTACTTC.

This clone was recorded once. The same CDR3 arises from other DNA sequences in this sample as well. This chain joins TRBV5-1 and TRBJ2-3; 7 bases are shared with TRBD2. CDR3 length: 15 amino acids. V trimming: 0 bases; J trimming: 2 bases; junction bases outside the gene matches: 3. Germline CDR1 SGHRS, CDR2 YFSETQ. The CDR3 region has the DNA TGCGCCAGCAGCTTGGGACTAGCAGACACAGATACGCAGTATTTT. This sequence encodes CASSLGLADTDTQYF.

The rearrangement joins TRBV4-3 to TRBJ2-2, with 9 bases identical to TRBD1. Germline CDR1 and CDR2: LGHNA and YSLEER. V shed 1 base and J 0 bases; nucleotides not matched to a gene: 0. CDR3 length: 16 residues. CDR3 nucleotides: TGCGCCAGCAGCCAAGGGACAGGGGCGAACACCGGGGAGCTGTTTTTT. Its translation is CASSQGTGANTGELFF.

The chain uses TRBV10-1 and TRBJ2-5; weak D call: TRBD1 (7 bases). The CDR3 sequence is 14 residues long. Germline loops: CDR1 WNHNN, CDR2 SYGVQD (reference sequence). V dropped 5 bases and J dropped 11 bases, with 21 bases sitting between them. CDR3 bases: TGCGCCAGCAGTAAGGGGGGACAGCAGGGAGAGCAGTACTTC. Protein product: CASSKGGQQGEQYF.

CDR3 in DNA: TGTGCCAGCAGCTCCCTCGGGACAGGGTCAGAGACCCAGTACTTC. It encodes CASSSLGTGSETQYF. The chain is built from TRBV5-5 and TRBJ2-5, with 9 bases identical to TRBD1. This CDR3 is built from 15 residues. V lost 3 bases to trimming and J lost 4 bases; unmatched junction nucleotides: 7. Germline V gene data show CDR1 as SGHKS and CDR2 as YYEKEE (reference sequence).

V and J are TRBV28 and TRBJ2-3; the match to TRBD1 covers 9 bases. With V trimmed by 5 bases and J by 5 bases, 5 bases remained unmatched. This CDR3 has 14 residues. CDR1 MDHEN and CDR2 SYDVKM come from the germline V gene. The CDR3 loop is CASSPRTGVDTQYF. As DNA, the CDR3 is TGTGCCAGCAGTCCCCGGACAGGGGTAGATACGCAGTATTTT.

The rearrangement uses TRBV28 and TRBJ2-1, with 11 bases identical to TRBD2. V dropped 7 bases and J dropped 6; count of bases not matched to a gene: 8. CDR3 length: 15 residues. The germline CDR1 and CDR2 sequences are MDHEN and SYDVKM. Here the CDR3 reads CASTYLAGGPNEQFF. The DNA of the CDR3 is TGTGCCAGCACCTACTTAGCGGGAGGGCCCAATGAGCAGTTCTTC. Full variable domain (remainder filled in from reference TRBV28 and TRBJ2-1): DVKVTQSSRYLVKRTGEKVFLECVQDMDHENMFWYRQDPGLGLRLIYFSYDVKMKEKGDIPEGYSVSREKKERFSLILESASTNQTSMYLCASTYLAGGPNEQFFGPGTRLTVL.

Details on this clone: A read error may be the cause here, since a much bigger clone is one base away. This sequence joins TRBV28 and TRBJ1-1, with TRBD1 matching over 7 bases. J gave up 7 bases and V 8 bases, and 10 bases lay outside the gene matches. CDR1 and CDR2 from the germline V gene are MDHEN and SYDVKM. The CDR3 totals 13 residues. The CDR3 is CASRRQGGIEAFF. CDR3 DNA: TGTGCCAGCCGGCGACAGGGCGGCATTGAAGCTTTCTTT.

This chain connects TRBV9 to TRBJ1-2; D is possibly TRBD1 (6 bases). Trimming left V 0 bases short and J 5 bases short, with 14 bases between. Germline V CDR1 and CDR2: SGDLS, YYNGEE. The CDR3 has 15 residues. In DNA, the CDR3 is TGTGCCAGCAGCGTAGGGCAGGGGATGCTTTATGGCTACACCTTC. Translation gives CASSVGQGMLYGYTF.

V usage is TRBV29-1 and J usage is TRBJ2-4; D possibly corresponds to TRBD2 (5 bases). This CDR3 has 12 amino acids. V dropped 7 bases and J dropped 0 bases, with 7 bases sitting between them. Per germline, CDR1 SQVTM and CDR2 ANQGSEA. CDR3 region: CSARGAKNIQYF. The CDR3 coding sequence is TGCAGCGCCCGGGGAGCCAAAAACATTCAGTACTTC.

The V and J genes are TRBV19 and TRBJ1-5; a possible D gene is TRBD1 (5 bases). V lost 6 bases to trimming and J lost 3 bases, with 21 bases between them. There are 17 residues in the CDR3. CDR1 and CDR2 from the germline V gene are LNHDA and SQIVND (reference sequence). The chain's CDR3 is CASSDSSWGSINQPQHF. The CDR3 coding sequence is TGTGCCAGTAGCGACTCCTCGTGGGGCAGCATCAATCAGCCCCAGCATTTT.

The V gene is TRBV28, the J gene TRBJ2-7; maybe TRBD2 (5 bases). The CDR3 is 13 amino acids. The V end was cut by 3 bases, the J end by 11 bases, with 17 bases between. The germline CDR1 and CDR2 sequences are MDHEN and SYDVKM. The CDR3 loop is CASSLGPFGSEYF. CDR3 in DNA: TGTGCCAGCAGTTTGGGCCCCTTTGGGAGTGAGTACTTC.

CDR3 sequence: CASSLEGQTPWNTEAFF. Written as DNA, the CDR3 is TGCGCCAGCAGCTTGGAGGGCCAGACACCCTGGAACACTGAAGCTTTCTTT. The chain joins TRBV5-1 to TRBJ1-1, with D uncertain. The germline V gene encodes CDR1 SGHRS and CDR2 YFSETQ. The CDR3 length is 17 residues. Trimming cost V 0 bases and J 1 base, with 16 bases left between them.

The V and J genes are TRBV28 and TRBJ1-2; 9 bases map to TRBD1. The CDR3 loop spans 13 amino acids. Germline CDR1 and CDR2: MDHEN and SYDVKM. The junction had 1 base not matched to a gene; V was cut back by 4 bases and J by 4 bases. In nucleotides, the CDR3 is TGTGCCAGCAGTTGGACAGGGGTCTATGGCTACACCTTC. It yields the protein CASSWTGVYGYTF.

The CDR3 sequence is CASSEARAGSYNEQFF. The CDR3 nucleotides are TGTGCCAGCAGTGAAGCCAGGGCAGGGTCCTACAATGAGCAGTTCTTC. This sequence joins TRBV6-1 and TRBJ2-1; D is perhaps TRBD1 (5 bases). The CDR3 spans 16 residues. CDR1 is MNHNS and CDR2 is SASEGT in the germline V gene. V was trimmed by 0 bases and J by 1 base, leaving 10 bases between them.

CDR3 loop: CASSPTGPRSLIQYF. DNA of the CDR3: TGTGCCAGCAGCCCAACAGGGCCTAGGAGTCTCATTCAGTACTTC. The rearrangement uses TRBV14 and TRBJ2-4, with D maybe TRBD1 (6 bases). The CDR3 sequence is 15 residues long. Germline CDR1 and CDR2: SGHDN and FVKESK. The V and J ends lost 4 bases and 9 bases respectively, with 19 bases between them.

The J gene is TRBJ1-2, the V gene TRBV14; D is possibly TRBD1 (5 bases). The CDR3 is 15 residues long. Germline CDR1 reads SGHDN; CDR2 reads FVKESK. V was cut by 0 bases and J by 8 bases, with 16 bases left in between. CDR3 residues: CASSQDRARRRGYTF. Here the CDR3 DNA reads TGTGCCAGCAGCCAAGACAGGGCCCGACGTCGAGGCTACACCTTC. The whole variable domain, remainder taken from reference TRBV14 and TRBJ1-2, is EAGVTQFPSHSVIEKGQTVTLRCDPISGHDNLYWYRRVMGKEIKFLLHFVKESKQDESGMPNNRFLAERTGGTYSTLKVQPAELEDSGVYFCASSQDRARRRGYTFGSGTRLTVV.

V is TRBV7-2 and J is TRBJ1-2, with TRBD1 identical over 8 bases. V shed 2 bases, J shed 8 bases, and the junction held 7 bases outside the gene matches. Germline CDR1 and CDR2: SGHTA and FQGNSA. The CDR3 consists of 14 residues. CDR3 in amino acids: CASSLPGGRGGYTF. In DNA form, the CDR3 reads TGTGCCAGCAGCTTACCAGGGGGCAGAGGAGGCTACACCTTC. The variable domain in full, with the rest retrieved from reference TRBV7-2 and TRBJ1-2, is GAGVSQSPSNKVTEKGKDVELRCDPISGHTALYWYRQSLGQGLEFLIYFQGNSAPDKSGLPSDRFSAERTGGSVSTLTIQRTQQEDSAVYLCASSLPGGRGGYTFGSGTRLTVV.

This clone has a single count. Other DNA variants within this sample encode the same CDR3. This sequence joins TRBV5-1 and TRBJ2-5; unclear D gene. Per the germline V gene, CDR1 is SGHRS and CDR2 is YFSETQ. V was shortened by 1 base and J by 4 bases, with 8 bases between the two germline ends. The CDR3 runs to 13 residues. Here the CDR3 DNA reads TGCGCCAGCAGCTTGAGTCCGGGAGAGACCCAGTACTTC. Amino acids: CASSLSPGETQYF.